The 24 T cell receptor beta chains reported below all come from one sample, sequenced in a study of blood T cell repertoires in COVID-19. Only in-frame clones appear in the TCRdb table, and some are missing; sequencing was by immunoSEQ multiplex PCR. The profile shows nearly 45,000 clones, about 88% of them singletons. Sequencing input: peripheral blood. These receptor sequences come from a human donor in a cohort sampled during active COVID-19.

The chain joins TRBV15 to TRBJ1-2; maybe TRBD1 (6 bases). Per germline, CDR1 LNHNV and CDR2 YYDKDF (reference sequence). V shed 0 bases and J shed 5 bases, with 10 bases lying between them. The CDR3 totals 14 residues. CDR3 in DNA: TGTGCCACCAGCAGAGAAGGGGGTGCATATGGCTACACCTTC. Amino acid sequence: CATSREGGAYGYTF.

The rearrangement uses TRBV28 and TRBJ2-1; D not certain. The CDR3 length is 14 residues. Germline assignment: CDR1 MDHEN and CDR2 SYDVKM. V lost 2 bases and J lost 4, with 9 bases in between. CDR3 region: CASSLALMYNEQFF. CDR3 sequence (DNA): TGTGCCAGCAGTTTAGCCCTAATGTACAATGAGCAGTTCTTC.

J is TRBJ2-7 and V is TRBV13; D is perhaps TRBD1 (5 bases). This CDR3 contains 13 residues. Germline V gene sequence: CDR1 PRHDT, CDR2 FYEKMQ (reference sequence). Trimming shortened V by 1 base and J by 5 bases, and 9 bases separated the two germline ends. Here the CDR3 DNA reads TGTGCCAGCAGCTTAGAGGGGTTGGACGAGCAGTACTTC. Translating gives CASSLEGLDEQYF.

The chain has TRBV19 and TRBJ2-2, with D possibly being TRBD1 (6 bases). The germline V and J ends were trimmed by 5 bases and 6 bases, with 16 bases remaining between them. The germline CDR1 and CDR2 sequences are LNHDA and SQIVND (reference sequence). The CDR3 is made up of 15 amino acids. The CDR3 DNA reads as TGTGCCAGTAGTGCACAACAGGGTCGGGCCGGGGAGCTGTTTTTT. Protein sequence: CASSAQQGRAGELFF. Full variable domain (remainder filled in from reference TRBV19 and TRBJ2-2): DGGITQSPKYLFRKEGQNVTLSCEQNLNHDAMYWYRQDPGQGLRLIYYSQIVNDFQKGDIAEGYSVSREKKESFPLTVTSAQKNPTAFYLCASSAQQGRAGELFFGEGSRLTVL.

J is TRBJ1-6 and V is TRBV6-5; D remains unclear. Trimming shortened V by 6 bases and J by 7 bases, and 13 bases separated the two germline ends. The germline V gene has CDR1 MNHEY and CDR2 SVGAGI. This CDR3 contains 14 residues. The CDR3: CASRPRVPNSPLHF. The CDR3 nucleotides are TGTGCCAGCAGGCCCCGGGTTCCCAATTCACCCCTCCACTTT.

This clone was detected only a few times. The chain carries TRBV15 and TRBJ1-1; D ambiguous. Trimming removed 4 bases at V and 0 bases at J, with 9 bases between. The germline CDR1 and CDR2 sequences are LNHNV and YYDKDF (reference sequence). The CDR3 sequence is 14 residues long. The CDR3 DNA reads as TGTGCCACCAGCACCAGGCAGGTGAACACTGAAGCTTTCTTT. This sequence encodes CATSTRQVNTEAFF.

The gene calls are TRBV7-3 and TRBJ1-1; tentative D call: TRBD1 (6 bases). Trimming left V 4 bases short and J 5 bases short, with 11 bases between. CDR3 length equals 13 residues. CDR1 and CDR2 (germline): SGHTA, FQGTGA. In DNA, the CDR3 is TGTGCCAGCAGCTCAGGGGTACAGACTGAAGCTTTCTTT. This sequence encodes CASSSGVQTEAFF.

The chain has TRBV18 and TRBJ2-1, with 7 bases lining up with TRBD1. Trimming removed 5 bases from V and 7 bases from J; junction bases left unmatched: 5. Germline V gives CDR1 KGHSH, CDR2 LQKENI. This CDR3 has 13 residues. The CDR3 loop reads CASSTGQANEQFF. The CDR3 nucleotides are TGTGCCAGCTCAACAGGACAGGCGAATGAGCAGTTCTTC.

This chain uses TRBV28 with TRBJ1-1; D not certain. This CDR3 has 16 residues. Germline CDR1 reads MDHEN; CDR2 reads SYDVKM. V gave up 8 bases and J gave up 1 base, with 20 bases separating them. CDR3 in amino acids: CASLDGGIDGNTEAFF. CDR3 bases: TGTGCCAGCTTAGACGGAGGGATCGACGGGAACACTGAAGCTTTCTTT.

This chain uses TRBV7-3 with TRBJ2-3; D remains unclear. This CDR3 contains 14 residues. The germline gives CDR1 SGHTA, CDR2 FQGTGA. Trimming pared 4 bases from V and 1 base from J, leaving 9 bases between. CDR3 nucleotide sequence: TGTGCCAGCAGCTCACACCTTGGCACAGATACGCAGTATTTT. It encodes CASSSHLGTDTQYF.

V usage is TRBV7-8 and J usage is TRBJ2-7, with D possibly TRBD2 on 5 matching bases. Germline V gene data show CDR1 as SGHVS and CDR2 as FQNEAQ. The V end was cut by 3 bases, the J end by 3 bases, with 18 bases between. The CDR3 has 16 residues. DNA for the CDR3: TGTGCCAGCAGCTTCTACCCCGGGGATTGGGACTACGAGCAGTACTTC. Translated, it gives CASSFYPGDWDYEQYF.

V is TRBV15 and J is TRBJ2-1; D not certain. Trimming removed 0 bases from V and 1 base from J, with 7 bases in between. The V gene's germline CDR1 is LNHNV and CDR2 YYDKDF (reference sequence). This CDR3 region has 15 residues. Written as DNA, the CDR3 is TGTGCCACCAGCAGAGATGCGGATTCCTACAATGAGCAGTTCTTC. Its translation: CATSRDADSYNEQFF.

This clone was observed a single time. The V gene is TRBV5-1, the J gene TRBJ2-5; the D gene is possibly TRBD2 (6 bases). The CDR3 consists of 14 residues. CDR1 is SGHRS and CDR2 is YFSETQ in the germline V gene. Trimming left V 3 bases short and J 5 bases short, with 14 bases between. The CDR3 region is CASSYPGVGETQYF. The CDR3 DNA follows: TGCGCCAGCAGCTACCCGGGGGTAGGGGAGACCCAGTACTTC.

This clone occurred once. This chain joins TRBV28 and TRBJ2-2; 10 bases align to TRBD1. V lost 5 bases and J lost 9; bases outside the gene matches: 12. Germline CDR1 MDHEN, CDR2 SYDVKM. The CDR3 totals 16 residues. The CDR3 DNA reads TGTGCCAGCAGTCCCCGAGGGACAGGGGTCCACCGGGAGCTGTTTTTT. Translation: CASSPRGTGVHRELFF.

In its sample, this clone was seen a few times. This sequence joins TRBV7-2 and TRBJ2-5, with TRBD2 matching 7 bases. The CDR3 is made up of 16 amino acids. After removal of 0 bases from V and 2 bases from J, the junction contained 6 bases not matched to a gene. Germline values: CDR1 SGHTA, CDR2 FQGNSA. Here the CDR3 DNA reads TGTGCCAGCAGCTTAGCTTCGGGCGGGGGACAAGAGACCCAGTACTTC. Translation: CASSLASGGGQETQYF.

The chain is built from TRBV3-1 (or the pseudogene TRBV3-2) and TRBJ1-1; D might be TRBD1 (6 bases). The CDR3 runs 15 residues. V was clipped by 6 bases and J by 0 bases, with 14 bases between them. The V gene's germline CDR1 is LGHDT and CDR2 YNNKEL (reference sequence). The CDR3 is CASRDRQVMNTEAFF. CDR3 nucleotides: TGTGCCAGCAGGGACCGACAGGTAATGAACACTGAAGCTTTCTTT.

This chain links TRBV15 with TRBJ2-7; 8 bases are a match to TRBD1. This CDR3 is built from 15 residues. Germline-derived CDR1 and CDR2 are LNHNV and YYDKDF (reference sequence). J was trimmed by 3 bases and V by 3 bases; bases with no gene match: 7. As DNA, the CDR3 is TGTGCCACCAGCAGCATTGACAGGGGATACTACGAGCAGTACTTC. Amino acids: CATSSIDRGYYEQYF.

The chain recombines TRBV12-3 or TRBV12-4 with TRBJ1-2; TRBD1 aligns across 8 bases. CDR3 length equals 13 residues. The ends lost 6 bases at V and 7 bases at J; junction bases unmatched: 7. The CDR3 sequence: CASRLTGDRGYTF. The DNA of the CDR3 is TGTGCCAGCAGATTGACAGGGGACCGTGGCTACACCTTC.

This clone was observed once. The rearrangement links TRBV7-7 to TRBJ2-2, with a possible D match to TRBD2 (6 bases). V was clipped by 5 bases and J by 1 base, with 14 bases between them. The CDR3 loop spans 16 amino acids. The germline V gene has CDR1 SSHAT and CDR2 FNYEAQ (reference sequence). The DNA for the CDR3 is TGTGCCAGCAGCATAGGGCTAGCGATGAACACCGGGGAGCTGTTTTTT. As protein: CASSIGLAMNTGELFF.

The rearrangement links TRBV5-1 to TRBJ1-2; maybe TRBD1 (6 bases). Germline lookup yields CDR1 SGHRS and CDR2 YFSETQ. The CDR3 is made up of 16 amino acids. V was pared by 4 bases and J by 2 bases, with 18 bases between. In nucleotides, the CDR3 is TGCGCCAGCAGCCCCGGAACAGGGCAAACAAACTATGGCTACACCTTC. It translates to CASSPGTGQTNYGYTF.

This clone was picked up one time. This chain uses TRBV4-3 with TRBJ1-2; D uncertain. V dropped 0 bases and J dropped 4 bases, with 15 bases sitting between them. CDR3 length: 16 amino acids. CDR1 and CDR2 (germline): LGHNA, YSLEER. CDR3 sequence: CASSQEVSEGSYGYTF. The CDR3 nucleotides read TGCGCCAGCAGCCAAGAAGTGTCAGAGGGCTCCTATGGCTACACCTTC.

The J gene is TRBJ2-3, the V gene TRBV7-3, with 10 bases identical to TRBD2. Germline V gives CDR1 SGHTA, CDR2 FQGTGA. The CDR3 consists of 16 residues. J gave up 1 base and V 5 bases, and 6 bases lay outside the gene matches. Here the CDR3 reads CASSPLAGGRTDTQYF. The CDR3 DNA is TGTGCCAGCAGCCCCTTAGCGGGGGGCCGCACAGATACGCAGTATTTT.

The rearrangement links TRBV7-9 to TRBJ1-1; D perhaps matches TRBD1 (6 bases). The CDR3 is made up of 14 amino acids. CDR1 is SEHNR and CDR2 is FQNEAQ in the germline V gene (reference sequence). V lost 5 bases, J lost 5 bases, and 15 bases lay in between. This chain's CDR3 is CASSHHREGTEAFF. CDR3 DNA: TGTGCCAGCAGCCACCACAGGGAGGGGACTGAAGCTTTCTTT.

The V and J genes are TRBV5-1 and TRBJ2-3, with 9 nucleotides matching TRBD1. The length of the CDR3 is 15 residues. The germline V gene has CDR1 SGHRS and CDR2 YFSETQ. J lost 4 bases, V lost 4 bases, and 7 bases had no gene match. The CDR3 bases are TGCGCCAGCAGCCCACAGGGGGCGCGGGCAGATACGCAGTATTTT. Protein: CASSPQGARADTQYF.